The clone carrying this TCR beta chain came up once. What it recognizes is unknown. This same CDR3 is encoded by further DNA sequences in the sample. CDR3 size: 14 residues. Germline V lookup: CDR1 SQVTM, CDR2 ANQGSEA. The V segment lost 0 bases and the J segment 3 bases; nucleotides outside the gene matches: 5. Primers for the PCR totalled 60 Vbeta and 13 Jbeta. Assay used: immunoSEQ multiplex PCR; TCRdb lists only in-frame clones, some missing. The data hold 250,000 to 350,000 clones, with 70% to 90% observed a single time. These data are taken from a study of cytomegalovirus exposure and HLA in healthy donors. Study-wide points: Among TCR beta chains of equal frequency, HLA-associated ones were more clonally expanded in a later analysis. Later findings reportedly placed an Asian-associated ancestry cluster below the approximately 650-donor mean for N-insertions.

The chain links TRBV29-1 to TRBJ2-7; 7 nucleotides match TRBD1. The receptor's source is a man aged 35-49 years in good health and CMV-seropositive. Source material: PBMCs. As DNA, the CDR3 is TGCAGCGTTGAAGACGTAGACAGGGACTACGAGCAGTACTTC. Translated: CSVEDVDRDYEQYF.